This TCR beta chain appears in the sequencing data of a study of PD-1 blockade in classical Hodgkin lymphoma. The CDR3 has 12 amino acids. CDR1 is KGHSH, CDR2 LQKENI, per germline. V was trimmed by 4 bases and J by 9 bases, leaving 10 bases between them. The table came from immunoSEQ multiplex PCR; TCRdb's copy has only in-frame clones and leaves some out. Of about 96,000 clones in the sample, 93% were seen once. Sample time point: cycle 4 day 1 (C4D1), after more than five weeks of nivolumab. All the patients suffered relapse after autologous stem cell transplantation, and brentuximab vedotin exposure differed. Study-level points and caveats: Relative to healthy donors, newly diagnosed patients reportedly had lower baseline TCR diversity, which was reported as lower still in relapsed/refractory patients. A significant rise in TCR diversity by C4D1 was seen for CD4+ but not CD8+ cells.

On this clone itself: Its antigen is as yet unknown.

The genes are TRBV18 and TRBJ2-4; no firm D call. This receptor was obtained from a human donor with classical Hodgkin lymphoma. Sequenced material: peripheral blood mononuclear cells (PBMCs), taken before the fourth cycle of nivolumab. In nucleotides, the CDR3 is TGTGCCAGCTCACAAGGTGTGGGCATTCAGTACTTC. Protein sequence: CASSQGVGIQYF. The whole variable domain, remainder taken from reference TRBV18 and TRBJ2-4, is NAGVMQNPRHLVRRRGQEARLRCSPMKGHSHVYWYRQLPEEGLKFMVYLQKENIIDESGMPKERFSAEFPKEGPSILRIQQVVRGDSAAYFCASSQGVGIQYFGAGTRLSVL.